Below, 23 T cell receptor beta chains from the same sample are listed, as sequenced in a study of blood T cell repertoires in COVID-19. The assay was immunoSEQ multiplex PCR, and TCRdb's table has in-frame clones only and misses some. The sample contains 130,000 or so clones, approximately 84% of which appear only once. The source material was PBMCs or T cells enriched from blood (not recorded which). All receptors derive from a woman aged 45-65 years with acute COVID-19.

There are a few counts of this clone. The V gene is TRBV4-1, the J gene TRBJ2-3, with D possibly TRBD2 on 5 matching bases. The CDR3 is 12 amino acids. CDR1 and CDR2 (germline): MGHRA, YSYEKL. Trimming took 3 bases from V and 12 from J, leaving 13 bases between them. The CDR3 DNA sequence: TGCGCCAGCAGCCATGAATCCCGGACTCAGTATTTT. This translates into CASSHESRTQYF.

The chain recombines TRBV7-8 with TRBJ2-3, with 10 nucleotides matching TRBD2. The V and J ends lost 3 bases and 2 bases, in that order; junction bases with no gene match: 17. Germline CDR1 and CDR2: SGHVS and FQNEAQ. This CDR3 has 20 amino acids. The CDR3 nucleotides are TGTGCCAGCAGCTTGGTAGGAAGGTGGGGTAGCGGGAGGCCCACAGATACGCAGTATTTT. The encoded protein is CASSLVGRWGSGRPTDTQYF.

The chain couples TRBV7-9 to TRBJ2-3, with D unclear. Trimming took 8 bases from V and 0 from J, leaving 12 bases between them. Germline CDR1 is SEHNR and CDR2 is FQNEAQ (reference sequence). This CDR3 has 14 residues. The CDR3 DNA follows: TGTGCCAGCCACGAGCGCGCTAGCACAGATACGCAGTATTTT. Translating gives CASHERASTDTQYF.

This clone was seen once. The J gene is TRBJ2-1, the V gene TRBV15; 13 bases are shared with TRBD2. Per germline, CDR1 LNHNV and CDR2 YYDKDF (reference sequence). The CDR3 runs 16 residues. The V segment lost 4 bases and the J segment 6 bases; nucleotides outside the gene matches: 6. CDR3 residues: CATSTRTSGRGNEQFF. Here the CDR3 DNA reads TGTGCCACCAGCACCCGGACTAGCGGGAGAGGCAATGAGCAGTTCTTC.

This rearrangement joins TRBV18 to TRBJ1-6; a weak D match, TRBD1 (5 bases). In germline, CDR1 is KGHSH, CDR2 LQKENI. The CDR3 contains 14 residues. Trimming pared 6 bases from V and 2 bases from J, leaving 8 bases between. The CDR3 coding sequence is TGTGCCAGCTCCTCAGGGCCCTATAATTCACCCCTCCACTTT. The encoded protein is CASSSGPYNSPLHF. Filled out from reference TRBV18 and TRBJ1-6, the complete variable domain reads NAGVMQNPRHLVRRRGQEARLRCSPMKGHSHVYWYRQLPEEGLKFMVYLQKENIIDESGMPKERFSAEFPKEGPSILRIQQVVRGDSAAYFCASSSGPYNSPLHFGNGTRLTVT.

Here the CDR3 DNA reads TGTGCCAGCACGGTAACCGGGACTAGCGGGGTCCGCGAGACCCAGTACTTC. It encodes CASTVTGTSGVRETQYF. The V gene is TRBV2, the J gene TRBJ2-5; 13 positions match TRBD2. The CDR3 runs 17 residues. Germline CDR1 SNHLY, CDR2 FYNNEI. V lost 7 bases to trimming and J lost 5 bases; unmatched junction nucleotides: 13.

This chain links TRBV6-5 with TRBJ1-2, with D tentatively TRBD1 (5 bases). V lost 6 bases to trimming and J lost 4 bases, with 18 bases between them. This CDR3 has 15 residues. Germline V gives CDR1 MNHEY, CDR2 SVGAGI. CDR3 amino acids: CASSSEARATYGYTF. CDR3 sequence (DNA): TGTGCCAGCAGCTCAGAGGCCAGGGCTACCTATGGCTACACCTTC.

V and J are TRBV7-2 and TRBJ1-1; tentatively, D is TRBD1 (5 bases). CDR1 is SGHTA, CDR2 FQGNSA, per germline. Trimming left V 2 bases short and J 1 base short, with 20 bases between. CDR3 length: 18 amino acids. Here the CDR3 DNA reads TGTGCCAGCAGCTTATCTTCGGTCAGGGCAAGGGGGAACACTGAAGCTTTCTTT. It yields the protein CASSLSSVRARGNTEAFF.

The CDR3 DNA sequence: TGTGCCAGTAGCCCTCGAGGCCAGTATAGCAATCAGCCCCAGCATTTT. Translating it yields CASSPRGQYSNQPQHF. The chain links TRBV19 to TRBJ1-5; D not resolved. In germline, CDR1 is LNHDA, CDR2 SQIVND (reference sequence). The CDR3 runs 16 residues. V lost 6 bases and J lost 0, with 15 bases in between.

This chain links TRBV29-1 with TRBJ2-1; 7 bases agree with TRBD2. V was pared by 7 bases and J by 3 bases, with 6 bases of the junction left unmatched. CDR3 size: 13 residues. The germline V gene has CDR1 SQVTM and CDR2 ANQGSEA. The CDR3 nucleotides are TGCAGCGGGCTGGGAGGGAACTACAATGAGCAGTTCTTC. This encodes CSGLGGNYNEQFF.

This sequence joins TRBV7-3 and TRBJ2-5; perhaps TRBD2 as D (5 bases). The CDR3 has 13 residues. Trimming removed 5 bases from V and 5 bases from J, with 12 bases in between. Germline CDR1 and CDR2: SGHTA and FQGTGA. DNA for the CDR3: TGTGCCAGCAGCCCCTCCCCGGGGGAGACCCAGTACTTC. It yields the protein CASSPSPGETQYF. Drawing the rest from reference TRBV7-3 and TRBJ2-5, the complete variable domain is GAGVSQTPSNKVTEKGKYVELRCDPISGHTALYWYRQSLGQGPEFLIYFQGTGAADDSGLPNDRFFAVRPEGSVSTLKIQRTERGDSAVYLCASSPSPGETQYFGPGTRLLVL.

V and J are TRBV15 and TRBJ2-5, with 10 bases matching TRBD2. The ends lost 5 bases at V and 1 base at J; junction bases unmatched: 7. The germline CDR1 and CDR2 sequences are LNHNV and YYDKDF (reference sequence). The CDR3 totals 16 residues. CDR3 sequence (DNA): TGTGCCACCAGCGCCCAGACTAGCGGGCCCCAAGAGACCCAGTACTTC. Its translation is CATSAQTSGPQETQYF.

V and J are TRBV11-2 and TRBJ2-1, with D hard to call. V was trimmed by 5 bases and J by 5 bases, leaving 22 bases between them. CDR1 is SGHAT, CDR2 FQNNGV, per germline. This CDR3 is built from 17 residues. The CDR3 here is CASSATPAWRTNNEQFF. CDR3 bases: TGTGCCAGCAGCGCCACCCCTGCCTGGAGAACTAACAATGAGCAGTTCTTC.

The chain combines TRBV7-9 with TRBJ1-2; 8 positions match TRBD1. This CDR3 comprises 17 residues. The germline CDR1 and CDR2 sequences are SEHNR and FQNEAQ (reference sequence). The trim removed 5 bases at V and 6 bases at J, leaving 17 bases unmatched. The CDR3, as DNA: TGTGCCAGCAGCCCAACCCGAGGACAGGGAAAGAAGGATGGCTACACCTTC. This gives the protein CASSPTRGQGKKDGYTF.

This clone appeared a single time. The chain couples TRBV7-2 to TRBJ2-3, with a possible D match to TRBD2 (5 bases). The CDR3 runs 13 residues. Germline assignment: CDR1 SGHTA and CDR2 FQGNSA. The ends were cut back, 8 bases at V and 4 bases at J, with 13 bases in the middle. The CDR3 is CASSLGWADTQYF. CDR3 nucleotide sequence: TGTGCCAGCTCACTAGGTTGGGCAGATACGCAGTATTTT.

The V and J genes are TRBV27 and TRBJ2-5, with D perhaps matching TRBD1 (5 bases). Deletions cut 3 bases from V and 3 bases from J, with 8 bases between. Germline assignment: CDR1 MNHEY and CDR2 SMNVEV (reference sequence). The CDR3 runs to 13 residues. DNA for the CDR3: TGTGCCAGCAGTTTTCTCAGGGAAGAGACCCAGTACTTC. It is translated as CASSFLREETQYF.

A word on this clone: Mismatch with germline at one junction end may stem from a read error. The chain uses TRBV19 and TRBJ1-2, with TRBD1 identical over 9 bases. CDR1 is LNHDA, CDR2 SQIVND, per germline (reference sequence). The length of the CDR3 is 17 residues. The CDR3 DNA is TGTGCCAGTAGTACCGGGACAGGGTATTACGCGGGTGAAACCCAATACTTC. Amino acids: CASSTGTGYYAGETQYF.

The V call is TRBV6-4, the J call TRBJ1-2; TRBD1 aligns across 8 bases. CDR3 length: 13 amino acids. Germline V gene sequence: CDR1 MRHNA, CDR2 SNTAGT. V lost 8 bases, J lost 0 bases, and 2 bases stayed unmatched. This chain's CDR3 is CASSGGPNYGYTF. Here the CDR3 DNA reads TGTGCCAGCTCAGGGGGCCCTAACTATGGCTACACCTTC.

This clone came up a few times. The junction differs from germline at one of its ends, possibly a read error. The genes are TRBV7-7 and TRBJ1-3, with 9 bases fitting TRBD1. The CDR3 loop spans 15 amino acids. Germline CDR1 is SSHAT and CDR2 is FNYEAQ (reference sequence). The CDR3: CASSITGGPGNTIYF. As DNA, the CDR3 is TGTGCTAGCAGTATCACAGGGGGCCCCGGAAACACCATATATTTT.

This clone came up once. The rearrangement joins TRBV14 to TRBJ2-1, with 9 bases identical to TRBD1. The CDR3 totals 17 residues. V dropped 4 bases and J dropped 5; count of bases not matched to a gene: 12. Germline V CDR1 and CDR2: SGHDN, FVKESK. CDR3 in amino acids: CASSRRTGTGSNNEQFF. The CDR3 DNA follows: TGTGCCAGCAGCCGGAGGACGGGGACAGGGTCCAACAATGAGCAGTTCTTC.

V is TRBV4-3 and J is TRBJ1-1; no clear D gene. The V end was cut by 2 bases, the J end by 1 base, with 5 bases between. Germline CDR1 and CDR2: LGHNA and YSLEER. The CDR3 length is 13 residues. The CDR3 sequence: CASSQSWNTEAFF. The CDR3 bases are TGCGCCAGCAGCCAATCCTGGAACACTGAAGCTTTCTTT.

The genes are TRBV5-4 and TRBJ2-7; TRBD1 matches 7 bases. The germline V gene has CDR1 SGHNT and CDR2 YYREEE (reference sequence). V was pared by 0 bases and J by 5 bases, with 2 bases of the junction left unmatched. This CDR3 has 13 residues. CDR3 coding DNA: TGTGCCAGCAGCTTGGGACAGGGTGACGAGCAGTACTTC. It codes for CASSLGQGDEQYF.

This clone was detected only a few times. V gene TRBV30 combines with J gene TRBJ1-6; maybe TRBD1 (5 bases). In germline, CDR1 is GTSNPN, CDR2 SVGIG (reference sequence). V was pared by 3 bases and J by 4 bases, with 13 bases between. CDR3 length: 15 amino acids. The DNA for the CDR3 is TGTGCCTGGAGAAGTACAGGTGGATATAATTCACCCCTCCACTTT. Protein: CAWRSTGGYNSPLHF.